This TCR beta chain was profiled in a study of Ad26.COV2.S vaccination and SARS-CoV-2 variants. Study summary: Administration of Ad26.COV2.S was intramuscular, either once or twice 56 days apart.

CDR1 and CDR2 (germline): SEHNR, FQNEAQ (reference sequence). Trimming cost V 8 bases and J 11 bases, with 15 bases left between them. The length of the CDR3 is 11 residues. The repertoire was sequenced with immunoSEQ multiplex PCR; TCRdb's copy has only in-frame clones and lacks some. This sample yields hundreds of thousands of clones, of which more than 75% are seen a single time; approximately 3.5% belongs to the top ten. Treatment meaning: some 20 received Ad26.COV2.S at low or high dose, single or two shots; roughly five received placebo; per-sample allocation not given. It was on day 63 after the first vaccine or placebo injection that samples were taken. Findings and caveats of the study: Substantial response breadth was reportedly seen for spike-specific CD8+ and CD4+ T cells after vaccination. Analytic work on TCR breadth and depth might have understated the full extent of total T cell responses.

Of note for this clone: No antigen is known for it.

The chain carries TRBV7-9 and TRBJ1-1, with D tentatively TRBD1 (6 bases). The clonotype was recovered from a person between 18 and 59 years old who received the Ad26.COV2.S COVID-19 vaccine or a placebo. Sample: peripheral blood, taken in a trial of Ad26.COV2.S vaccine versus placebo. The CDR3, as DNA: TGTGCCAGCCATGACACGGGGGCCGCTTTCTTT. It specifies CASHDTGAAFF.